A selection of T cell receptor beta chains follows, all from one sample in a study of cytomegalovirus exposure and HLA in healthy donors. The data were produced by immunoSEQ multiplex PCR, yet TCRdb's version contains in-frame clones alone and is incomplete. The table has 170,000 or so clones, 75% to 85% seen once. Material for sequencing was PBMCs. The receptors come from a man over 45 in good health and CMV-seropositive. Both conserved end residues are trimmed from each CDR3.

CDR3aa: ASSEPRDRVWGGTDTQY; v_gene: TRBV5-6; j_gene: TRBJ2-3
CDR3aa: ASSLERVETQY; v_gene: TRBV5-1; j_gene: TRBJ2-5
CDR3aa: ASSPGEGPERRGYT; v_gene: TRBV18; j_gene: TRBJ1-2
CDR3aa: ATTGTGGSEAF; v_gene: TRBV7-9; j_gene: TRBJ1-1
CDR3aa: ASSLGQILQPQH; v_gene: TRBV5-5; j_gene: TRBJ1-5
CDR3aa: ASSPVAGGETQY; v_gene: TRBV4-2; j_gene: TRBJ2-5
CDR3aa: ASSPGLNTEAF; v_gene: TRBV18; j_gene: TRBJ1-1
CDR3aa: ASPNEGETIRETQY; v_gene: TRBV4-1; j_gene: TRBJ2-5
CDR3aa: ASSPPGRGGGNEQF; v_gene: TRBV18; j_gene: TRBJ2-1
CDR3aa: ASSLSGASVQETQY; v_gene: TRBV27; j_gene: TRBJ2-5
CDR3aa: ASSEYGANVLT; v_gene: TRBV19; j_gene: TRBJ2-6
CDR3aa: ASSIWTSGVKETQY; v_gene: TRBV10-2; j_gene: TRBJ2-5
CDR3aa: ASISGTGGVYGYT; v_gene: TRBV5-8; j_gene: TRBJ1-2
CDR3aa: ASSSTVNTEAF; v_gene: TRBV5-1; j_gene: TRBJ1-1
CDR3aa: ASRQGTNEQF; v_gene: TRBV19; j_gene: TRBJ2-1
CDR3aa: SVERAGEAGELF; v_gene: TRBV29-1; j_gene: TRBJ2-2
CDR3aa: ASSLAQGNEQF; v_gene: TRBV5-1; j_gene: TRBJ2-1
CDR3aa: ASSVGGHTGELF; v_gene: TRBV5-4; j_gene: TRBJ2-2
CDR3aa: ASSLTGGDTEAF; v_gene: TRBV27; j_gene: TRBJ1-1
CDR3aa: SVEDNNTGELF; v_gene: TRBV29-1; j_gene: TRBJ2-2
CDR3aa: ASSLGQGFYNSPLH; v_gene: TRBV7-9; j_gene: TRBJ1-6
CDR3aa: ASGRADLDEQF; v_gene: TRBV11-1; j_gene: TRBJ2-1
CDR3aa: ASSQGVEGSEAF; v_gene: TRBV14; j_gene: TRBJ1-1
CDR3aa: AWSQVNQPQH; v_gene: TRBV30; j_gene: TRBJ1-5
CDR3aa: ASSLGGGGKNIQY; v_gene: TRBV7-2; j_gene: TRBJ2-4
CDR3aa: ASSIGGGRSDTQY; v_gene: TRBV19; j_gene: TRBJ2-3
CDR3aa: ASSPREPSLNEKLF; v_gene: TRBV18; j_gene: TRBJ1-4
CDR3aa: ASSPRTSRGFQETQY; v_gene: TRBV27; j_gene: TRBJ2-5
CDR3aa: ASSTPADMNTEAF; v_gene: TRBV7-9; j_gene: TRBJ1-1
CDR3aa: ASSLSAPGLGLLTDTQY; v_gene: TRBV27; j_gene: TRBJ2-3
CDR3aa: ASARDYTGELF; v_gene: TRBV10-1; j_gene: TRBJ2-2
CDR3aa: ASSIGQGVYNEQF; v_gene: TRBV19; j_gene: TRBJ2-1
CDR3aa: ASRGTGTGGETQY; v_gene: TRBV6-1; j_gene: TRBJ2-5
CDR3aa: ASSLERRGAYNEQF; v_gene: TRBV5-8; j_gene: TRBJ2-1
CDR3aa: ASSPSQGTAEQY; v_gene: TRBV4-2; j_gene: .
CDR3aa: ASSRSTQRGGHETQY; v_gene: TRBV7-6; j_gene: TRBJ2-5
CDR3aa: ASSRIPGQPTDGYT; v_gene: TRBV18; j_gene: TRBJ1-2
CDR3aa: ATAGQSTDTQY; v_gene: TRBV15; j_gene: TRBJ2-3
CDR3aa: ASSVANTEAF; v_gene: TRBV2; j_gene: TRBJ1-1
CDR3aa: ASSLGASNTEAF; v_gene: TRBV11-3; j_gene: TRBJ1-1
CDR3aa: ASSPPGVNTGELF; v_gene: TRBV13; j_gene: TRBJ2-2
CDR3aa: ASSQEQVVGYT; v_gene: TRBV14; j_gene: TRBJ1-2
CDR3aa: ASSLRANTEAF; v_gene: TRBV7-3; j_gene: TRBJ1-1
CDR3aa: ASSHYTGAKDNQPQH; v_gene: TRBV27; j_gene: TRBJ1-5
CDR3aa: ASSRWTVGVNTEAF; v_gene: TRBV5-1; j_gene: TRBJ1-1
CDR3aa: ASSPKDSYNEKLF; v_gene: TRBV5-1; j_gene: TRBJ1-4
CDR3aa: ASSESSNYGYT; v_gene: TRBV10-1; j_gene: TRBJ1-2
CDR3aa: ASSVPSPPRNEQF; v_gene: TRBV6-1; j_gene: TRBJ2-1
CDR3aa: ASSEGLATYNGQF; v_gene: TRBV6-4; j_gene: TRBJ2-1
CDR3aa: ASSPGVSTDTQY; v_gene: TRBV21-1; j_gene: TRBJ2-3
CDR3aa: ASSLSGGAWSEQF; v_gene: TRBV13; j_gene: TRBJ2-1
CDR3aa: ASSYTRTEAF; v_gene: TRBV2; j_gene: TRBJ1-1
CDR3aa: ASRASVAAGGETQY; v_gene: TRBV7-8; j_gene: TRBJ2-5
CDR3aa: ASSLTSGQGSTEAF; v_gene: TRBV7-8; j_gene: TRBJ1-1
CDR3aa: ASSSLARQRGGSYGYT; v_gene: TRBV7-9; j_gene: TRBJ1-2